This T cell receptor beta chain was profiled in a study of blood T cell repertoires in COVID-19. TCRdb's copy holds only in-frame clones and misses some; the assay was immunoSEQ multiplex PCR. The data contain over 85,000 clones, 85% to 90% of them singletons. The CDR3 totals 15 residues. The germline V gene encodes CDR1 SGHTA and CDR2 FQGTGA. The ends lost 2 bases at V and 5 bases at J; junction bases unmatched: 3. The gene calls are TRBV7-3 and TRBJ2-2; TRBD2 matches at 9 bases. Material: peripheral blood. This sequence originates from a human donor in a cohort sampled during active COVID-19. The CDR3 DNA follows: TGTGCCAGCAGCTTATCTAGCGGGACGACCGGGGAGCTGTTTTTT. It encodes CASSLSSGTTGELFF.